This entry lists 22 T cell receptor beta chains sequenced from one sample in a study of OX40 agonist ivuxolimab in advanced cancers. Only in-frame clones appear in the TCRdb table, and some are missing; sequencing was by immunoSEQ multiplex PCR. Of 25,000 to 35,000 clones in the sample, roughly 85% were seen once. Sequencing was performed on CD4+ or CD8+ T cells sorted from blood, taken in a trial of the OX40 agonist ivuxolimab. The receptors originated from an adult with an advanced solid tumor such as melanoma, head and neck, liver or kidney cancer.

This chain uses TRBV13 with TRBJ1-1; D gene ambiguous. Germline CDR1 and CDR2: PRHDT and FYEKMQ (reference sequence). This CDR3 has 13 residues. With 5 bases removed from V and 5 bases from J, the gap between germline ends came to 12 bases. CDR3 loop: CASSASQITEAFF. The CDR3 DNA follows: TGTGCCAGCAGCGCATCACAGATTACTGAAGCTTTCTTT.

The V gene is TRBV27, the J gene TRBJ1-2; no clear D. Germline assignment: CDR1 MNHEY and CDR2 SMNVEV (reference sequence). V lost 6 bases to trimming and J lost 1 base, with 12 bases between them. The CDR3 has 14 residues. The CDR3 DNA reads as TGTGCCAGCAGCAAAACGGCAGTTAACTATGGCTACACCTTC. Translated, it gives CASSKTAVNYGYTF.

The CDR3 sequence is CASSLGQGDYGYTF. CDR3 sequence (DNA): TGTGCCAGCAGCTTGGGACAGGGGGACTATGGCTACACCTTC. The rearrangement joins TRBV6-5 to TRBJ1-2; 11 positions match TRBD1. This CDR3 has 14 amino acids. With V trimmed by 6 bases and J by 3 bases, 3 bases remained unmatched. Germline assignment: CDR1 MNHEY and CDR2 SVGAGI.

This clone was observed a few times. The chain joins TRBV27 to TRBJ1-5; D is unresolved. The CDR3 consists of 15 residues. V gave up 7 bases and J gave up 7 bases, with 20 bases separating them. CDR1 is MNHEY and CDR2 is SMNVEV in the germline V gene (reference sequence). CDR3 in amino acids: CASKLGGWEGQPQHF. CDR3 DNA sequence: TGTGCCAGCAAATTGGGCGGTTGGGAGGGCCAGCCCCAGCATTTT.

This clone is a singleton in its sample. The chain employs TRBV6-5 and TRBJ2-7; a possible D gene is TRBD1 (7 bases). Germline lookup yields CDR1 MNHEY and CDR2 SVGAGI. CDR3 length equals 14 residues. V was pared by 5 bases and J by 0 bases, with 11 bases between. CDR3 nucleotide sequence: TGTGCCAGCAGTCCGGGGGACAGCTCCTACGAGCAGTACTTC. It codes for CASSPGDSSYEQYF.

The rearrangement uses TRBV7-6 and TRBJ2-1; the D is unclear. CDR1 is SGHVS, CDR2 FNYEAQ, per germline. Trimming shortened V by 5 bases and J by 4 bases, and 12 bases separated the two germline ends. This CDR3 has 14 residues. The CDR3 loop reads CASSLRTEYNEQFF. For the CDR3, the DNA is TGTGCCAGCAGCCTCAGGACGGAGTACAATGAGCAGTTCTTC.

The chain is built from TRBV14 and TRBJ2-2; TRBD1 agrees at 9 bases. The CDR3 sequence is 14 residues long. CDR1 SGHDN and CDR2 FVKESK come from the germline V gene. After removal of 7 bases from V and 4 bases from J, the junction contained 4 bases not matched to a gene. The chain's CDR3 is CASTGTGLTGELFF. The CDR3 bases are TGTGCCAGCACCGGGACAGGGCTCACCGGGGAGCTGTTTTTT.

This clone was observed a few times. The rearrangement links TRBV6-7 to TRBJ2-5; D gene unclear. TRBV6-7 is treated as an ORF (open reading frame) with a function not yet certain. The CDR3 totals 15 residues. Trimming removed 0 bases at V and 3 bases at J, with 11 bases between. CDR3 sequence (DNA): TGTGCCAGCAGTTACTCGAGCGCGGTAAAAGAGACCCAGTACTTC. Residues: CASSYSSAVKETQYF.

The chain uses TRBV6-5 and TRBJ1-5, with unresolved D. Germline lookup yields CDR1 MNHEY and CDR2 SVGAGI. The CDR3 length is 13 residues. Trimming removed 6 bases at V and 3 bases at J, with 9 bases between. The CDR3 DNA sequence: TGTGCCAGCAGCGGTCGGATCAATCAGCCCCAGCATTTT. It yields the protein CASSGRINQPQHF.

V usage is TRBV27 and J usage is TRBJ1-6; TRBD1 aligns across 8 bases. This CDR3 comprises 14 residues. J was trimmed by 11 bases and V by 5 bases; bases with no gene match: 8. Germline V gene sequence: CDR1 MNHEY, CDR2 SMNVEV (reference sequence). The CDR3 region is CASSLGQGWAPLHF. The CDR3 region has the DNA TGTGCCAGCAGTCTCGGACAGGGCTGGGCACCCCTCCACTTT.

This CDR3 is CASSFSGHRESNQPQHF. CDR3 nucleotides: TGTGCCAGCAGTTTTAGCGGACACCGGGAAAGCAATCAGCCCCAGCATTTT. The V and J genes are TRBV7-9 and TRBJ1-5; possibly TRBD1 for D (5 bases). The CDR3 is 17 amino acids. V lost 6 bases to trimming and J lost 1 base, with 19 bases between them. Germline assignment: CDR1 SEHNR and CDR2 FQNEAQ (reference sequence).

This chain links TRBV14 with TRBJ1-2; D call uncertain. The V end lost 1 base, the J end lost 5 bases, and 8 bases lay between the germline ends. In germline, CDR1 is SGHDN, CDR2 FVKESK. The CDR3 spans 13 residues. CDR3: CASSQGLAYGYTF. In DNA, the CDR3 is TGTGCCAGCAGCCAAGGGTTGGCGTATGGCTACACCTTC.

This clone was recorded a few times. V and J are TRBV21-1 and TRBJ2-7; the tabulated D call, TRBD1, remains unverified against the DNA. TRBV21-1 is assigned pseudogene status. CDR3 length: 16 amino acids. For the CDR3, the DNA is TGTGCCAGCAGCAAAGTCGCAGGGGGAAAGTCCTACGAGCAGTACTTC. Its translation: CASSKVAGGKSYEQYF.

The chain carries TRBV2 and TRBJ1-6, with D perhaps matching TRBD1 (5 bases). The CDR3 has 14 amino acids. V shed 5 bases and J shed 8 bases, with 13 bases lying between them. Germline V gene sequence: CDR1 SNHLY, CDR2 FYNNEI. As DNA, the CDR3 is TGTGCCAGCAGTCTTCAGGGAAGGGATTCACCCCTCCACTTT. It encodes CASSLQGRDSPLHF.

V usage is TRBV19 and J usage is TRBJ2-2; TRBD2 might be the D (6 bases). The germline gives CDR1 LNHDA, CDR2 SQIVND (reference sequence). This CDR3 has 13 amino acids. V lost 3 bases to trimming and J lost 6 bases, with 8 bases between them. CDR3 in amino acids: CASSMGGAGELFF. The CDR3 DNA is TGTGCCAGTAGTATGGGGGGAGCCGGGGAGCTGTTTTTT.

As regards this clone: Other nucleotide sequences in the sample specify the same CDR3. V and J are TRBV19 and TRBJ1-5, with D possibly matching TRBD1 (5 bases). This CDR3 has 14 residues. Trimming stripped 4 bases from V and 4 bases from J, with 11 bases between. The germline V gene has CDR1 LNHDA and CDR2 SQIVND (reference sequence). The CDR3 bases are TGTGCCAGTAGTAGGACGGGGGGTAATCAGCCCCAGCATTTT. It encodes CASSRTGGNQPQHF.

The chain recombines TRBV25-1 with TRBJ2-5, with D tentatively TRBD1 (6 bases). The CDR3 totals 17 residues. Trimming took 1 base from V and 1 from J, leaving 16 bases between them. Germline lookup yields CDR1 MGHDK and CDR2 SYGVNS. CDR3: CASSELGVGALQETQYF. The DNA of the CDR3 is TGTGCCAGCAGTGAATTAGGGGTGGGGGCTCTCCAAGAGACCCAGTACTTC. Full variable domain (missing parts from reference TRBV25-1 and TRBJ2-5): EADIYQTPRYLVIGTGKKITLECSQTMGHDKMYWYQQDPGMELHLIHYSYGVNSTEKGDLSSESTVSRIRTEHFPLTLESARPSHTSQYLCASSELGVGALQETQYFGPGTRLLVL.

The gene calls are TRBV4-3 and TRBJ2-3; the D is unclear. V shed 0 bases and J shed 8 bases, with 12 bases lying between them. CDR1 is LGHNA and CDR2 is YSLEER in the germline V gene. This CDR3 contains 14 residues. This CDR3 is CASSQDRSTPTQYF. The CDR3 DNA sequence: TGCGCCAGCAGCCAAGATCGATCCACACCTACGCAGTATTTT.

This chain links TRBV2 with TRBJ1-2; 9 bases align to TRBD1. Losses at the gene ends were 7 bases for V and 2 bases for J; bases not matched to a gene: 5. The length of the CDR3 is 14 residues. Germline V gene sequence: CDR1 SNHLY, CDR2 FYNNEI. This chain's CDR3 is CASTVQGANYGYTF. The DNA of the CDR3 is TGTGCCAGCACCGTACAGGGGGCAAACTATGGCTACACCTTC.

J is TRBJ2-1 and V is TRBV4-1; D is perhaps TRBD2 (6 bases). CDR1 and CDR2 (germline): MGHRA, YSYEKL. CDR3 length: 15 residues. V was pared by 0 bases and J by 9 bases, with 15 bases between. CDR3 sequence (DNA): TGCGCCAGCAGCCAAGACAGCGGGCAGGGTGTTGAGCAGTTCTTC. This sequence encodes CASSQDSGQGVEQFF.

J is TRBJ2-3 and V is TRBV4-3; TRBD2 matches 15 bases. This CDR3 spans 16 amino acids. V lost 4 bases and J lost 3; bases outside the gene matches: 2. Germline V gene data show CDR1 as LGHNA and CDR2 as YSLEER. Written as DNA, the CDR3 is TGCGCCAGCAGCCCGGGGACTAGCGGGGGGACAGATACGCAGTATTTT. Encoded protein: CASSPGTSGGTDTQYF.

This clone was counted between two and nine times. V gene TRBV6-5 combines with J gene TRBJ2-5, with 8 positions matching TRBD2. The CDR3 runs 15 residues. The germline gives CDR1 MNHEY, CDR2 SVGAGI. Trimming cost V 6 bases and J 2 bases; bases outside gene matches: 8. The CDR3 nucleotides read TGTGCCAGCAGACCAGGACGCGGGGGGCAAGAGACCCAGTACTTC. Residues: CASRPGRGGQETQYF.